Following are 8 T cell receptor beta chains from one sample sequenced in a study of OX40 agonist ivuxolimab in advanced cancers. Clones were read by immunoSEQ multiplex PCR, and TCRdb kept only the in-frame ones, dropping some. The profile covers fewer than 70,000 clones, with around 93% appearing a single time and approximately 3.9% taken by the ten largest. This sample comprised CD4+ or CD8+ T cells sorted from blood, obtained in a trial of the OX40 agonist ivuxolimab. These receptors originate from an adult with an advanced solid tumor such as melanoma, head and neck, liver or kidney cancer.

The chain couples TRBV7-8 to TRBJ1-2; no clear D. The germline V gene encodes CDR1 SGHVS and CDR2 FQNEAQ. This CDR3 has 15 residues. V was pared by 1 base and J by 0 bases, with 9 bases between. The CDR3 spells CASSLGPSANYGYTF. In DNA form, the CDR3 reads TGTGCCAGCAGCTTAGGGCCCAGCGCTAACTATGGCTACACCTTC.

The chain joins TRBV5-6 to TRBJ1-1; D remains ambiguous. Trimming left V 4 bases short and J 5 bases short, with 6 bases between. Germline CDR1 is SGHDT and CDR2 is YYEEEE. The CDR3 covers 11 residues. The DNA of the CDR3 is TGTGCCAGCAGCGAAGGGACTGAAGCTTTCTTT. Protein product: CASSEGTEAFF.

V usage is TRBV6-5 and J usage is TRBJ1-5; the match to TRBD1 covers 8 bases. This CDR3 comprises 14 residues. Germline V gene data show CDR1 as MNHEY and CDR2 as SVGAGI. With V trimmed by 6 bases and J by 6 bases, 7 bases remained unmatched. This chain's CDR3 is CASSPLTGVQPQHF. In DNA, the CDR3 is TGTGCCAGCAGCCCACTGACAGGGGTTCAGCCCCAGCATTTT.

This clone was seen only once. V usage is TRBV6-5 and J usage is TRBJ2-2; D is possibly TRBD2 (6 bases). Trimming took off 2 bases at V and 2 bases at J, with 9 bases between the two ends. CDR1 and CDR2 from the germline V gene are MNHEY and SVGAGI. The CDR3 loop spans 15 amino acids. CDR3 bases: TGTGCCAGCAGTTACGGAGGGATCAACACCGGGGAGCTGTTTTTT. It is translated as CASSYGGINTGELFF.

This chain links TRBV7-9 with TRBJ2-3, with a weak D call TRBD1 (5 bases). The CDR3 length is 14 residues. CDR1 and CDR2 (germline): SEHNR, FQNEAQ (reference sequence). The V gene lost 7 bases and the J gene lost 6 bases, with 17 bases spanning the gap. The CDR3 protein is CASIPAQGWDTQYF. CDR3 nucleotide sequence: TGTGCCAGCATCCCGGCTCAGGGTTGGGATACGCAGTATTTT.

The J gene is TRBJ1-2, the V gene TRBV7-9; D remains unclear. This CDR3 has 15 residues. Trimming left V 7 bases short and J 2 bases short, with 17 bases between. Germline CDR1 is SEHNR and CDR2 is FQNEAQ (reference sequence). CDR3: CASTPSMGSNYGYTF. The DNA for the CDR3 is TGTGCCAGCACCCCGAGTATGGGCAGCAACTATGGCTACACCTTC.

This chain connects TRBV7-8 to TRBJ2-1, with D maybe TRBD2 (6 bases). Looked up from germline, CDR1 is SGHVS and CDR2 is FQNEAQ. The CDR3 runs to 14 residues. Trimming left V 4 bases short and J 1 base short, with 8 bases between. CDR3 residues: CASSWDSSYNEQFF. CDR3 DNA sequence: TGTGCCAGCAGCTGGGACTCATCCTACAATGAGCAGTTCTTC.

This clone was found once. V is TRBV6-6 and J is TRBJ2-2, with TRBD2 matching 9 bases. CDR3 size: 16 residues. Germline-derived CDR1 and CDR2 are MNHNY and SVGAGI (reference sequence). J lost 7 bases, V lost 7 bases, and 13 bases had no gene match. The CDR3 DNA reads TGTGCCAGCACCCTAGGGCGGCGGGGGGGCGTCGGGGAGCTGTTTTTT. Translating it yields CASTLGRRGGVGELFF.